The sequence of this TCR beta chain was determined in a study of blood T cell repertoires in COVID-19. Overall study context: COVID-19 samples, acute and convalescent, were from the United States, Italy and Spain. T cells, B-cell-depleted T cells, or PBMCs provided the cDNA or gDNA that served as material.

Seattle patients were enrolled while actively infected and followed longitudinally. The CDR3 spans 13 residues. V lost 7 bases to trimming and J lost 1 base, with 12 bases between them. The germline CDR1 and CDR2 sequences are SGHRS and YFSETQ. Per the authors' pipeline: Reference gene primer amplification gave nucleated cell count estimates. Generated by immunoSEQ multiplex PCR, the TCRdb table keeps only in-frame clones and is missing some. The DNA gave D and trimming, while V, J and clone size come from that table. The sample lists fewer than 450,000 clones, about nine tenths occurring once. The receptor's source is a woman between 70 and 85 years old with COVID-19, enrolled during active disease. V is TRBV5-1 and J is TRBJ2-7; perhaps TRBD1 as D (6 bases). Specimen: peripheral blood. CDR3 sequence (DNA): TGCGCCAGCTTCGATGGACAGTCCTACGAGCAGTACTTC. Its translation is CASFDGQSYEQYF.